This T cell receptor (beta chain) is drawn from a study of blood T cell repertoires in COVID-19. About the research overall: Some COVID-19 samples were acute and others convalescent; all came from the United States, Italy and Spain. T cells, B-cell-depleted T cells, or PBMCs supplied cDNA or gDNA.

As handled by the study authors: Estimated nucleated cell counts came from reference gene primer amplification. Measured with immunoSEQ multiplex PCR; TCRdb has only the in-frame clones, and not every one. The V and J calls and the clone size are those of that table, but D and trimming were determined from the DNA. The sample yields more than 70,000 clones, around 74% seen once. CDR3 length equals 17 residues. From germline, CDR1 is MDHEN and CDR2 SYDVKM. The J segment lost 1 base and the V segment lost 5 bases, leaving 13 bases of the junction unmatched. This chain uses TRBV28 with TRBJ1-2, with 7 nucleotides matching TRBD1. Specimen: peripheral blood. The receptor comes from a human donor in a cohort sampled during active COVID-19. CDR3 DNA: TGTGCCAGCAGTCCGCCAGGGGGTGCCCGTCTTAACTATGGCTACACCTTC. Protein: CASSPPGGARLNYGYTF.